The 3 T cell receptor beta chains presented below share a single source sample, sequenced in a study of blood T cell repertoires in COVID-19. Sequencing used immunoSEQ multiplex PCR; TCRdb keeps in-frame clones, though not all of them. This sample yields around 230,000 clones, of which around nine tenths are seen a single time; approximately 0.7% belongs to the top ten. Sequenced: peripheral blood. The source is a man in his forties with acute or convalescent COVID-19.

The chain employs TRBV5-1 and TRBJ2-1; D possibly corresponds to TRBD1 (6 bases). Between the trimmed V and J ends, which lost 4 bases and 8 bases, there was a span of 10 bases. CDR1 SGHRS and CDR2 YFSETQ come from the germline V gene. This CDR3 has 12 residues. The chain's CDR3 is CASSAQGHEQFF. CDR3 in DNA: TGCGCCAGCAGCGCACAGGGCCATGAGCAGTTCTTC.

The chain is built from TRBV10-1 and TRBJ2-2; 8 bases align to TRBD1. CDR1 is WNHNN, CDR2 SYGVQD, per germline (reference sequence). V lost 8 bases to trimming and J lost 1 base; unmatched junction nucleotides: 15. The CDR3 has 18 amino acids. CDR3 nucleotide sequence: TGCGCCAGCGGAGGGGTGCCTGAACAGGGGGAGAACACCGGGGAGCTGTTTTTT. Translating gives CASGGVPEQGENTGELFF.

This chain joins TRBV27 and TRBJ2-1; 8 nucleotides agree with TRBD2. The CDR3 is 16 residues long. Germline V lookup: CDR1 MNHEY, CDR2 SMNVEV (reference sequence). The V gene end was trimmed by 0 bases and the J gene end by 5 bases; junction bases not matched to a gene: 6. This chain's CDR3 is CASSLSAGGPNNEQFF. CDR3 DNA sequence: TGTGCCAGCAGTTTATCTGCGGGAGGCCCTAACAATGAGCAGTTCTTC.